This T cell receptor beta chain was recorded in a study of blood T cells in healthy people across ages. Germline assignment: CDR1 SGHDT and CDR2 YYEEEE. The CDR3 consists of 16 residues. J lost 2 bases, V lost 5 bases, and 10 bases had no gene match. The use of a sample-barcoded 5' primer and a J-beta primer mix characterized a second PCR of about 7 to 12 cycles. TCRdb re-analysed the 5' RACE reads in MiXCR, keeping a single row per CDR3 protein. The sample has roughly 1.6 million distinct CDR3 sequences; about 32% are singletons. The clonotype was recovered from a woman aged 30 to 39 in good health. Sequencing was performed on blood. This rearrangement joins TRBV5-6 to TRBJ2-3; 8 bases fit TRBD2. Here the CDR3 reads CASSSNLLAVTDTQYF. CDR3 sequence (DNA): TGTGCCAGCAGTTCCAACTTACTAGCGGTCACAGATACGCAGTATTTT.